A selection of T cell receptor beta chains follows, all from one sample in a study of blood T cell repertoires in COVID-19. Method: immunoSEQ multiplex PCR; TCRdb's copy keeps in-frame clones and lacks some. The sample contains approximately 350,000 clones, roughly 87% of which appear only once. Sequenced sample: PBMCs or T cells enriched from blood (not recorded which). All receptors come from a woman aged 30 to 39 who had recovered from COVID-19. Both conserved end residues are part of each CDR3. The D gene is left open where the match is weak. Not every row has a clone size; where given, it reads once, few, many or a size class.

D gene: -
V gene: TRBV11-3
clone size: -
J gene: TRBJ2-1
CDR3 length: 12
CDR3 DNA: TGTGCCAGCAGCTTTAGCGACAATGAGCAGTTCTTC
CDR3 protein: CASSFSDNEQFF

D gene: TRBD2
V gene: TRBV7-2
clone size: -
J gene: TRBJ2-1
CDR3 length: 16
CDR3 DNA: TGTGCCAGCAGCTTAGATCAGACTAGCGGGACGGGTGAGCAGTTCTTC
CDR3 protein: CASSLDQTSGTGEQFF

D gene: -
V gene: TRBV10-3
clone size: -
J gene: TRBJ1-3
CDR3 length: 17
CDR3 DNA: TGTGCCATCAGTGAGACCGGGGGGGCCGTGTCTGGAAACACCATATATTTT
CDR3 protein: CAISETGGAVSGNTIYF

D gene: -
V gene: TRBV15
clone size: -
J gene: TRBJ2-7
CDR3 length: 12
CDR3 DNA: TGTGCCACCAGCAGAGATGCAGGGGAGCAGTACTTC
CDR3 protein: CATSRDAGEQYF

D gene: -
V gene: TRBV2
clone size: -
J gene: TRBJ1-5
CDR3 length: 14
CDR3 DNA: TGTGCCAGCAGTGAAGGGCACCGCAATCAGCCCCAGCATTTT
CDR3 protein: CASSEGHRNQPQHF

D gene: TRBD1
V gene: TRBV18
clone size: -
J gene: TRBJ1-5
CDR3 length: 15
CDR3 DNA: TGTGCCAGCTCCCGGGACAGGGTAGGCAATCAGCCCCAGCATTTT
CDR3 protein: CASSRDRVGNQPQHF

D gene: -
V gene: TRBV5-6
clone size: -
J gene: TRBJ1-1
CDR3 length: 14
CDR3 DNA: TGTGCCAGCAGCTTGGTACAGGGAGGGAGTGAAGCTTTCTTT
CDR3 protein: CASSLVQGGSEAFF

D gene: TRBD2
V gene: TRBV5-1
clone size: -
J gene: TRBJ2-2
CDR3 length: 15
CDR3 DNA: TGCGCCAGCAGCTTAATTGGCGGGGGGCCCGGGGAGCTGTTTTTT
CDR3 protein: CASSLIGGGPGELFF

D gene: TRBD1
V gene: TRBV27
clone size: -
J gene: TRBJ2-1
CDR3 length: 15
CDR3 DNA: TGTGCCAGCAGTGCCGGGACAGGGCCCTACAATGAGCAGTTCTTC
CDR3 protein: CASSAGTGPYNEQFF

D gene: TRBD1
V gene: TRBV27
clone size: -
J gene: TRBJ2-7
CDR3 length: 13
CDR3 DNA: TGTGCCAGCAGTTTGGACAGGAGCTACGAGCAGTACTTC
CDR3 protein: CASSLDRSYEQYF

D gene: -
V gene: TRBV28
clone size: -
J gene: TRBJ1-5
CDR3 length: 15
CDR3 DNA: TGTGCCAGCAGTTTACCGGACAGAGGCAATCAGCCCCAGCATTTT
CDR3 protein: CASSLPDRGNQPQHF

D gene: -
V gene: TRBV7-9
clone size: -
J gene: TRBJ2-5
CDR3 length: 17
CDR3 DNA: TGTGCCAGCAGCTTATATGGGGGCGAGTACGTAAGAGAGACCCAGTACTTC
CDR3 protein: CASSLYGGEYVRETQYF

D gene: -
V gene: TRBV4-1
clone size: -
J gene: TRBJ1-6
CDR3 length: 16
CDR3 DNA: TGCGCCAGCAGCCAAGACGGGAGCTCCTATAATTCACCCCTCCACTTT
CDR3 protein: CASSQDGSSYNSPLHF

D gene: -
V gene: TRBV16
clone size: few
J gene: TRBJ2-5
CDR3 length: 15
CDR3 DNA: TGTGCCAGCAGCCAATGGTTGTCAGACCAAGAGACCCAGTACTTC
CDR3 protein: CASSQWLSDQETQYF

D gene: -
V gene: TRBV7-2
clone size: -
J gene: TRBJ1-3
CDR3 length: 15
CDR3 DNA: TGTGCCAGCAGCCACTCGCAGGGCTCTGGAAACACCATATATTTT
CDR3 protein: CASSHSQGSGNTIYF

D gene: TRBD1
V gene: TRBV6-5
clone size: -
J gene: TRBJ1-2
CDR3 length: 15
CDR3 DNA: TGTGCCAGCAGTTTCACCGGGACAGGGGCCCGGGGCTACACCTTC
CDR3 protein: CASSFTGTGARGYTF

D gene: -
V gene: TRBV11-3
clone size: -
J gene: TRBJ2-2
CDR3 length: 13
CDR3 DNA: TGTGCCAGCGCCGGGACACACACCGGGGAGCTGTTTTTT
CDR3 protein: CASAGTHTGELFF

D gene: TRBD1
V gene: TRBV2
clone size: -
J gene: TRBJ2-1
CDR3 length: 14
CDR3 DNA: TGTGCCAGCAGTTGGGACAGGGCCTTAGATGAGCAGTTCTTC
CDR3 protein: CASSWDRALDEQFF

D gene: -
V gene: TRBV5-1
clone size: -
J gene: TRBJ2-7
CDR3 length: 11
CDR3 DNA: TGCGCCAGCAGGACAGGCTCCGAGCAGTACTTC
CDR3 protein: CASRTGSEQYF

D gene: TRBD2
V gene: TRBV6-1
clone size: -
J gene: TRBJ2-7
CDR3 length: 16
CDR3 DNA: TGTGCCAGCAGTGGCGGGGGGGATATGTTCTCCTACGAGCAGTACTTC
CDR3 protein: CASSGGGDMFSYEQYF

D gene: TRBD1
V gene: TRBV18
clone size: -
J gene: TRBJ1-6
CDR3 length: 13
CDR3 DNA: TGTGCCAGCTCACCCCAGGGGGAAGCACTACTCCACTTT
CDR3 protein: CASSPQGEALLHF

D gene: -
V gene: TRBV28
clone size: -
J gene: TRBJ1-5
CDR3 length: 12
CDR3 DNA: TGTGCCAGCAGTTTAGCGGGGCAGCCCCAGCATTTT
CDR3 protein: CASSLAGQPQHF

D gene: TRBD1
V gene: TRBV6-1
clone size: few
J gene: TRBJ1-2
CDR3 length: 15
CDR3 DNA: TGTGCCAGCAGTGAAAGGACAGGGGTGAGCTATGGCTACACCTTC
CDR3 protein: CASSERTGVSYGYTF

D gene: -
V gene: TRBV9
clone size: -
J gene: TRBJ2-4
CDR3 length: 17
CDR3 DNA: TGTGCCAGCAGCGTAGGGACATCCGGTGGGGACAAAAACATTCAGTACTTC
CDR3 protein: CASSVGTSGGDKNIQYF

D gene: TRBD1
V gene: TRBV30
clone size: once
J gene: TRBJ1-6
CDR3 length: 13
CDR3 DNA: TGTGCCTCCGGAGGACAGGGCAATTCACCCCTCCACTTT
CDR3 protein: CASGGQGNSPLHF

D gene: -
V gene: TRBV5-4
clone size: -
J gene: TRBJ2-3
CDR3 length: 15
CDR3 DNA: TGTGCCAGCAGCTTCCGGGGGACAGTTCCCTATACGCAGTATTTT
CDR3 protein: CASSFRGTVPYTQYF

D gene: TRBD1
V gene: TRBV2
clone size: -
J gene: TRBJ1-2
CDR3 length: 15
CDR3 DNA: TGTGCCAGCAGTGAAGGGACAGGGGTTTACTATGGCTACACCTTC
CDR3 protein: CASSEGTGVYYGYTF

D gene: TRBD1
V gene: TRBV5-1
clone size: -
J gene: TRBJ2-1
CDR3 length: 16
CDR3 DNA: TGCGCCAGCAGCCGTAGTGGGACAGGGGCTTCGAATGAGCAGTTCTTC
CDR3 protein: CASSRSGTGASNEQFF

D gene: TRBD1
V gene: TRBV7-9
clone size: -
J gene: TRBJ1-4
CDR3 length: 17
CDR3 DNA: TGTGCCAGCAGCTTAGATTGGGGGACAGGGCTTAATGAAAAACTGTTTTTT
CDR3 protein: CASSLDWGTGLNEKLFF

D gene: -
V gene: TRBV6-9
clone size: -
J gene: TRBJ1-5
CDR3 length: 17
CDR3 DNA: TGTGCCAGCAGTTATGCGGGAGGGGGGGGTGGCAATCAGCCCCAGCATTTT
CDR3 protein: CASSYAGGGGGNQPQHF

D gene: -
V gene: TRBV7-9
clone size: -
J gene: TRBJ2-7
CDR3 length: 14
CDR3 DNA: TGTGCCAGCAGCAGGGACATTCTTCGGGACGAGCAGTACTTC
CDR3 protein: CASSRDILRDEQYF

D gene: TRBD1
V gene: TRBV5-1
clone size: -
J gene: TRBJ2-5
CDR3 length: 14
CDR3 DNA: TGCGCCAGCAGCTCCGGACAGGGTCGAGAGACCCAGTACTTC
CDR3 protein: CASSSGQGRETQYF

D gene: TRBD1
V gene: TRBV9
clone size: -
J gene: TRBJ2-1
CDR3 length: 16
CDR3 DNA: TGTGCCAGCAGCCCCCCCCCACAGGGGACCTACAATGAGCAGTTCTTC
CDR3 protein: CASSPPPQGTYNEQFF

D gene: TRBD1
V gene: TRBV19
clone size: -
J gene: TRBJ1-2
CDR3 length: 15
CDR3 DNA: TGTGCCAGTAGTGAGACAGGGTGGAGTAGCTATGGCTACACCTTC
CDR3 protein: CASSETGWSSYGYTF

D gene: -
V gene: TRBV2
clone size: -
J gene: TRBJ2-3
CDR3 length: 13
CDR3 DNA: TGTGCCAGCGGAGCTGAACGCACAGATACGCAGTATTTT
CDR3 protein: CASGAERTDTQYF

D gene: -
V gene: TRBV24-1
clone size: -
J gene: TRBJ2-3
CDR3 length: 15
CDR3 DNA: TGTGCCACCAGTGATCGGCAGGGGCTCACAGATACGCAGTATTTT
CDR3 protein: CATSDRQGLTDTQYF

D gene: -
V gene: TRBV15
clone size: -
J gene: TRBJ1-1
CDR3 length: 18
CDR3 DNA: TGTGCCACCAGCAGAGTCGAGTACCTCCCTGGGCCGAACACTGAAGCTTTCTTT
CDR3 protein: CATSRVEYLPGPNTEAFF

D gene: -
V gene: TRBV28
clone size: -
J gene: TRBJ1-5
CDR3 length: 14
CDR3 DNA: TGTGCCAGCCTTACCGGGACATTAAATCAGCCCCAGCATTTT
CDR3 protein: CASLTGTLNQPQHF

D gene: TRBD1
V gene: TRBV28
clone size: -
J gene: TRBJ1-4
CDR3 length: 17
CDR3 DNA: TGTGCCAGCAGTTTAAAGTTAATGGGGACAGGGAATGAAAAACTGTTTTTT
CDR3 protein: CASSLKLMGTGNEKLFF

D gene: -
V gene: TRBV2
clone size: -
J gene: TRBJ2-3
CDR3 length: 15
CDR3 DNA: TGTGCCAGCAGAGCGGGACAGGCCCTCACAGATACGCAGTATTTT
CDR3 protein: CASRAGQALTDTQYF

D gene: TRBD2
V gene: TRBV5-1
clone size: -
J gene: TRBJ2-5
CDR3 length: 16
CDR3 DNA: TGCGCCAGCAGGGGGACTAGCGGGAGGGCCAGTGAGACCCAGTACTTC
CDR3 protein: CASRGTSGRASETQYF

D gene: TRBD1
V gene: TRBV12-5
clone size: -
J gene: TRBJ1-4
CDR3 length: 15
CDR3 DNA: TGTGCTAGTGGTTTGACAGGGGAGGTAAACGAAAAACTGTTTTTT
CDR3 protein: CASGLTGEVNEKLFF

D gene: -
V gene: TRBV3-1/TRBV3-2
clone size: -
J gene: TRBJ2-7
CDR3 length: 14
CDR3 DNA: TGTGCCAGCAGCCAAGGCGGAGGGGCCTACGAGCAGTACTTC
CDR3 protein: CASSQGGGAYEQYF

D gene: -
V gene: TRBV2
clone size: -
J gene: TRBJ2-3
CDR3 length: 15
CDR3 DNA: TGTGCCAGCAGTGAAATGGCAGGGTCCACAGATACGCAGTATTTT
CDR3 protein: CASSEMAGSTDTQYF

D gene: TRBD2
V gene: TRBV9
clone size: few
J gene: TRBJ2-1
CDR3 length: 15
CDR3 DNA: TGTGCCAGCAGCGTAGCTTCTACTAGCGTCGATGAGCAGTTCTTC
CDR3 protein: CASSVASTSVDEQFF

D gene: TRBD1
V gene: TRBV27
clone size: -
J gene: TRBJ1-2
CDR3 length: 14
CDR3 DNA: TGTGCCAGCAGTTGGGACAGGGGACTCTATGGCTACACCTTC
CDR3 protein: CASSWDRGLYGYTF

D gene: -
V gene: TRBV3-1/TRBV3-2
clone size: -
J gene: TRBJ1-1
CDR3 length: 12
CDR3 DNA: TGTGCCAGCAGCCCCTCCGGCACTGAAGCTTTCTTT
CDR3 protein: CASSPSGTEAFF

D gene: TRBD2
V gene: TRBV20-1
clone size: -
J gene: TRBJ2-7
CDR3 length: 15
CDR3 DNA: TGCAGTGCTAGTGGGGTAGCGGGCTCTTCCTACGAGCAGTACTTC
CDR3 protein: CSASGVAGSSYEQYF

D gene: TRBD2
V gene: TRBV15
clone size: -
J gene: TRBJ2-5
CDR3 length: 17
CDR3 DNA: TGTGCCACCAGCAGAGATGGCGGGGGGGAGTACCAAGAGACCCAGTACTTC
CDR3 protein: CATSRDGGGEYQETQYF

D gene: -
V gene: TRBV14
clone size: once
J gene: TRBJ1-1
CDR3 length: 15
CDR3 DNA: TGTGCCAGCAGAACATTTTCGGTCGGGGGAACTGAAGCTTTCTTT
CDR3 protein: CASRTFSVGGTEAFF

D gene: TRBD1
V gene: TRBV15
clone size: -
J gene: TRBJ2-7
CDR3 length: 15
CDR3 DNA: TGTGCCACCAGCGGAGAGGGGACAGGGGGCTACGAGCAGTACTTC
CDR3 protein: CATSGEGTGGYEQYF

D gene: TRBD1
V gene: TRBV7-3
clone size: -
J gene: TRBJ1-4
CDR3 length: 16
CDR3 DNA: TGTGCCAGCAGCTCCCTTCGACAGGGGGTTAGTGAAAAACTGTTTTTT
CDR3 protein: CASSSLRQGVSEKLFF